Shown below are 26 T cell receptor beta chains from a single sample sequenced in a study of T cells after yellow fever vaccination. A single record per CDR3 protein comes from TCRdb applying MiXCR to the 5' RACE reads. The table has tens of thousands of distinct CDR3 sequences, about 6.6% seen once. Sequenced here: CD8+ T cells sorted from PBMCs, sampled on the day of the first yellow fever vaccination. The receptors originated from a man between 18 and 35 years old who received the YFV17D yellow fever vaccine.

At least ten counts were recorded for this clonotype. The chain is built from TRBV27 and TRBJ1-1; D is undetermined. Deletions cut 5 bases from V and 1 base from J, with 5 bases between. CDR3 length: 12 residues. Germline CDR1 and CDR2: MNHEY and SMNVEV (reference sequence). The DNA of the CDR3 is TGTGCCAGCAGTCATCGGAACACTGAAGCTTTCTTT. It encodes CASSHRNTEAFF.

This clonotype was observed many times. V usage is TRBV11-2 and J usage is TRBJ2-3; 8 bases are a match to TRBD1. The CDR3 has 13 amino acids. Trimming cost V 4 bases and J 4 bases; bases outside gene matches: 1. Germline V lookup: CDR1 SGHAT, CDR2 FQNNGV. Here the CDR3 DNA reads TGTGCCAGCAGCTGGACAGGGCCAGATACGCAGTATTTT. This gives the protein CASSWTGPDTQYF.

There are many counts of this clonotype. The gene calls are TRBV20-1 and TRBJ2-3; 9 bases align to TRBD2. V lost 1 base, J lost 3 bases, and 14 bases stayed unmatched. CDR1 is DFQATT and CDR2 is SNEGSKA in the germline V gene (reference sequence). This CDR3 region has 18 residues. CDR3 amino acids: CSARGGSGGPTGTDTQYF. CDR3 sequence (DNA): TGCAGTGCTAGAGGTGGAAGCGGGGGGCCCACGGGGACAGATACGCAGTATTTT.

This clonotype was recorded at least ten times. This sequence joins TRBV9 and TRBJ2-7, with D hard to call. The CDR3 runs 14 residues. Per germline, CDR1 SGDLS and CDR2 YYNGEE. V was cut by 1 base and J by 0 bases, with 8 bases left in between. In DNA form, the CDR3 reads TGTGCCAGCAGCGTATCAGGTTACTCCTACGAGCAGTACTTC. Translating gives CASSVSGYSYEQYF.

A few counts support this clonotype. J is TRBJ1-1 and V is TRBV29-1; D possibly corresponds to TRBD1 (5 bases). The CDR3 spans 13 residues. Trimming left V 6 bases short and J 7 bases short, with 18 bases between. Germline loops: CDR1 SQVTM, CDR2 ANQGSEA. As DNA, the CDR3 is TGCAGCGTCGATACAGGTGGACGGATTGAAGCTTTCTTT. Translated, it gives CSVDTGGRIEAFF.

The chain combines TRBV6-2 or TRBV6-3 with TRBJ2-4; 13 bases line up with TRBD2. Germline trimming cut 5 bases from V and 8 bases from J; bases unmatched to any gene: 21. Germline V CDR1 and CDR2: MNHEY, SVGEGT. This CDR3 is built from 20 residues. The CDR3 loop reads CASSRATTGTSGDARDIQYF. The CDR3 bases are TGTGCCAGCAGTCGCGCCACTACCGGGACTAGCGGGGACGCGAGGGACATTCAGTACTTC.

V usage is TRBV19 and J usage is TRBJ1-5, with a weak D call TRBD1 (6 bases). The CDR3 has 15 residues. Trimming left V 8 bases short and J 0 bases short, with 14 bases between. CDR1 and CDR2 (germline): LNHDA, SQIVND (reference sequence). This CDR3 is CASEDQGYSNQPQHF. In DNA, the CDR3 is TGTGCCAGTGAAGATCAGGGGTATAGCAATCAGCCCCAGCATTTT.

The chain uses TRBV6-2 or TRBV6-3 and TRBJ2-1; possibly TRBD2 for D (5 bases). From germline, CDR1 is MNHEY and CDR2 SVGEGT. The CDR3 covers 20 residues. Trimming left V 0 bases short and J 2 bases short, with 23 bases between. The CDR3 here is CASSYSRESGLAPTYNEQFF. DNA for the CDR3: TGTGCCAGCAGTTACTCGAGGGAAAGTGGGCTAGCTCCCACCTACAATGAGCAGTTCTTC.

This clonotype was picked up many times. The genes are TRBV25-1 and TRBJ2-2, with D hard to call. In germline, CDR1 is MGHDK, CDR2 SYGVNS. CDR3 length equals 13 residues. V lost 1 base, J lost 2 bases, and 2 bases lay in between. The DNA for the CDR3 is TGTGCCAGCAGTGAATCCAACACCGGGGAGCTGTTTTTT. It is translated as CASSESNTGELFF.

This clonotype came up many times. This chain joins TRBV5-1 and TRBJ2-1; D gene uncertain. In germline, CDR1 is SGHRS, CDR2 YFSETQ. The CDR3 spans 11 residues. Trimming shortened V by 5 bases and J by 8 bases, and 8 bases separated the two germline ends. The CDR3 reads CASRVTDEQFF. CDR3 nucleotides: TGCGCCAGCAGGGTAACTGATGAGCAGTTCTTC.

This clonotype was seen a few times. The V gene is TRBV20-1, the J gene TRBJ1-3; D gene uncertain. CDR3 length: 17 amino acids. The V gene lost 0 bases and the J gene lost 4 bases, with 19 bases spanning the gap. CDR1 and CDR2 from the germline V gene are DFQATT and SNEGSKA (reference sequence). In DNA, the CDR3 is TGCAGTGCTAGAGATGTGGAGGGAGGTTTTTTCGGAAACACCATATATTTT. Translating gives CSARDVEGGFFGNTIYF.

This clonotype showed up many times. CDR3: CASSYSSGGNNEQFF. For the CDR3, the DNA is TGTGCCAGCAGTTACTCGAGCGGGGGGAACAATGAGCAGTTCTTC. V gene TRBV6-5 combines with J gene TRBJ2-1; TRBD2 matches at 9 bases. CDR1 and CDR2 (germline): MNHEY, SVGAGI. J lost 5 bases, V lost 0 bases, and 2 bases had no gene match. This CDR3 has 15 residues.

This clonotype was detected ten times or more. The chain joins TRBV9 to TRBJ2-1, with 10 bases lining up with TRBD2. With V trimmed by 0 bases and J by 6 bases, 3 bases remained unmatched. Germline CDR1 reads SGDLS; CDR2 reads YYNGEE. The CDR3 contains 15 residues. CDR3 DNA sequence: TGTGCCAGCAGCGTAGCTAGCGGGGGCCTCAATGAGCAGTTCTTC. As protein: CASSVASGGLNEQFF. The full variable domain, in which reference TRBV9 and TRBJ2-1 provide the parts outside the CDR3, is DSGVTQTPKHLITATGQRVTLRCSPRSGDLSVYWYQQSLDQGLQFLIQYYNGEERAKGNILERFSAQQFPDLHSELNLSSLELGDSALYFCASSVASGGLNEQFFGPGTRLTVL.

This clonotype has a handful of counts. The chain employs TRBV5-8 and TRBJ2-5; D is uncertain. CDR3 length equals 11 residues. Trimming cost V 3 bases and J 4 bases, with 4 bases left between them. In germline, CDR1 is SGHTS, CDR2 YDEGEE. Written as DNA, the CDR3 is TGTGCCAGCAGCTCTCGAGAGACCCAGTACTTC. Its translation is CASSSRETQYF.

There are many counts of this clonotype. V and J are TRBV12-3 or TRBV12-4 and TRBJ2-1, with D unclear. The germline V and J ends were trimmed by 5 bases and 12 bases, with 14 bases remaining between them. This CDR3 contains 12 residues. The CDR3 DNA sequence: TGTGCCAGCAGTCCCACAGCGCCCTGGCAGTTCTTC. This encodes CASSPTAPWQFF.

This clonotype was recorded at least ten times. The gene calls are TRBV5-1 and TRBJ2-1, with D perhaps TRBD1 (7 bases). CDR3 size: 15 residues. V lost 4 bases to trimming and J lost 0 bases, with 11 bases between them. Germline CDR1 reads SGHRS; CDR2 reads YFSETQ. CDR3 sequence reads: CASSAGQSSYNEQFF. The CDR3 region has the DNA TGCGCCAGCAGCGCGGGACAGAGCTCCTACAATGAGCAGTTCTTC.

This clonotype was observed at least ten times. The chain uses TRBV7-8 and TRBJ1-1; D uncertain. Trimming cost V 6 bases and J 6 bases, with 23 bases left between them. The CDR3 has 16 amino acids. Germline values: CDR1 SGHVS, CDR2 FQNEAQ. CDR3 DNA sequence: TGTGCCAGCAGTCATATCGTACAGACTGGGGTAGCTGAAGCTTTCTTT. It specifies CASSHIVQTGVAEAFF. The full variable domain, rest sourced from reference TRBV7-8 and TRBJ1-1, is GAGVSQSPRYKVAKRGQDVALRCDPISGHVSLFWYQQALGQGPEFLTYFQNEAQLDKSGLPSDRFFAERPEGSVSTLKIQRTQQEDSAVYLCASSHIVQTGVAEAFFGQGTRLTVV.

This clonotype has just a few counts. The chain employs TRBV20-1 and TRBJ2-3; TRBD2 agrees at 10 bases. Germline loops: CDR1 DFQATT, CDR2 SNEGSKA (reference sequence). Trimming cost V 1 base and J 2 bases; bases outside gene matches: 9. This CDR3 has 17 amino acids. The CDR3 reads CSARGLAGGQPTDTQYF. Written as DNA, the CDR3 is TGCAGTGCTAGAGGATTAGCGGGGGGCCAGCCCACAGATACGCAGTATTTT.

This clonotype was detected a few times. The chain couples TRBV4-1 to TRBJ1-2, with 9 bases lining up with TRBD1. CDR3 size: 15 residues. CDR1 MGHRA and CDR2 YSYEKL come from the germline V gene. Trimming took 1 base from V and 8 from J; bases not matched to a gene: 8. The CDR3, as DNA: TGCGCCAGCAGCCAAGCAACAGGGGGCGCGGGCGGCTACACCTTC. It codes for CASSQATGGAGGYTF.

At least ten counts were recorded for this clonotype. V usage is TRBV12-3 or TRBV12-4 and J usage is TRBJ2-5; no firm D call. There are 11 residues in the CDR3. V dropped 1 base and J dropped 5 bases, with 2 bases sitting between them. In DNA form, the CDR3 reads TGTGCCAGCAGTTTAGGGGAGACCCAGTACTTC. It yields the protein CASSLGETQYF.

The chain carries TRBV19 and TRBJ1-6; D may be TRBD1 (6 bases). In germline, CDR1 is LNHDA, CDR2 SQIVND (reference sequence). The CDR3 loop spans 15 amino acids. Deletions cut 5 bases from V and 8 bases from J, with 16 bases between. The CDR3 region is CASSGTGSRDSPLHF. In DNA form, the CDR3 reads TGTGCCAGTAGTGGTACAGGGTCTCGGGATTCACCCCTCCACTTT.

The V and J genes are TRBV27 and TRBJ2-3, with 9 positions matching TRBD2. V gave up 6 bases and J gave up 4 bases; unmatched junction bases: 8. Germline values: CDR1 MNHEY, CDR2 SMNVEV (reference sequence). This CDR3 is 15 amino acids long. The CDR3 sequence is CASSFFSGGADTQYF. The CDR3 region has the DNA TGTGCCAGCAGCTTCTTTAGCGGGGGCGCAGATACGCAGTATTTT.

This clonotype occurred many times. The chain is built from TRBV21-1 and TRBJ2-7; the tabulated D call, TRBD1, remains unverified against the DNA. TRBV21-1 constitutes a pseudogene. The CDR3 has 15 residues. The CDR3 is CASTLHPQATYEQYV. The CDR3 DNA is TGTGCCAGCACCCTTCACCCCCAGGCTACCTACGAGCAGTACGTC.

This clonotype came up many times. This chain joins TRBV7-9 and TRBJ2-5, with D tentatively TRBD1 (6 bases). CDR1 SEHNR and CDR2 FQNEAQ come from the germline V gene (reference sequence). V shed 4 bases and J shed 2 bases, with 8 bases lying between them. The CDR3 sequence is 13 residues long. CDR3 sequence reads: CASSYRVQETQYF. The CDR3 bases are TGTGCCAGCAGCTACAGGGTTCAAGAGACCCAGTACTTC. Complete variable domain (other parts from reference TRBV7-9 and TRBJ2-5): DTGVSQNPRHKITKRGQNVTFRCDPISEHNRLYWYRQTLGQGPEFLTYFQNEAQLEKSRLLSDRFSAERPKGSFSTLEIQRTEQGDSAMYLCASSYRVQETQYFGPGTRLLVL.

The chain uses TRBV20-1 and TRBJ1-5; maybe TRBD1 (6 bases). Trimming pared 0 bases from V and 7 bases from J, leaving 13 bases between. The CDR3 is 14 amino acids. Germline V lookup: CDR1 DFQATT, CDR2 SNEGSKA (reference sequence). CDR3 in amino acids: CSARDRGFRQPQHF. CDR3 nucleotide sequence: TGCAGTGCTAGAGACAGGGGATTCAGACAGCCCCAGCATTTT.

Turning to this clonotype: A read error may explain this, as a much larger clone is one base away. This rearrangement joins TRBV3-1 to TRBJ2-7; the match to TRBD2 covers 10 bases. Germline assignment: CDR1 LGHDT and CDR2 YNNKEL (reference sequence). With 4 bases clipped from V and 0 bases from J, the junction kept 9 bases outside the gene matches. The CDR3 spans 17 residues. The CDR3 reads CASSPSSGGSNSYEQYF. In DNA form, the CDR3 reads TGTGCCAGCAGCCCCTCTAGCGGGGGCTCCAACTCCTACGAGCAGTACTTC.